What follows are 5 T cell receptor beta chains derived from one specimen sequenced in a study of radiation and T cells in renal cell carcinoma. Specified time point: baseline pretreatment blood. As to treatment: 15 Gy SBRT to primary tumor, nephrectomy 4 weeks later. The table came from immunoSEQ multiplex PCR; TCRdb's copy has only in-frame clones and leaves some out. The sample comprises roughly 100,000 clones, approximately 86% of which are singletons, and almost 8% rests with the top ten. Sequenced material: blood, taken from a patient whose treatment included radiotherapy and nephrectomy. The receptors derive from a man in his fifties with renal cell carcinoma.

V and J are TRBV6-1 and TRBJ2-1; 8 bases match TRBD1. Germline V gene data show CDR1 as MNHNS and CDR2 as SASEGT. With V trimmed by 6 bases and J by 0 bases, 4 bases remained unmatched. This CDR3 comprises 15 residues. The CDR3 sequence: CASRRQGNSYNEQFF. In nucleotides, the CDR3 is TGTGCCAGCAGAAGACAGGGGAACTCCTACAATGAGCAGTTCTTC.

J is TRBJ2-7 and V is TRBV4-1, with TRBD1 matching over 7 bases. Trimming cost V 4 bases and J 2 bases; bases outside gene matches: 8. The germline CDR1 and CDR2 sequences are MGHRA and YSYEKL. The length of the CDR3 is 15 residues. CDR3 amino acids: CASSLKTGPTYEQYF. The CDR3 DNA follows: TGCGCCAGCAGCCTTAAGACAGGGCCCACCTACGAGCAGTACTTC.

This clone was recorded a few times. The chain employs TRBV7-9 and TRBJ2-7; D is unclear. The CDR3 length is 12 residues. The V end was cut by 5 bases, the J end by 6 bases, with 11 bases between. The germline V gene has CDR1 SEHNR and CDR2 FQNEAQ (reference sequence). CDR3 DNA sequence: TGTGCCAGCAGCGTGAATTATGTCGAGCAGTACTTC. As protein: CASSVNYVEQYF.

V is TRBV5-1 and J is TRBJ2-1; no clear D gene. The CDR3 contains 12 residues. Trimming removed 5 bases at V and 3 bases at J, with 6 bases between. The germline CDR1 and CDR2 sequences are SGHRS and YFSETQ. CDR3: CASSLYYNEQFF. In nucleotides, the CDR3 is TGCGCCAGCAGTCTCTACTACAATGAGCAGTTCTTC.

This chain uses TRBV27 with TRBJ2-7, with 7 bases lining up with TRBD2. The germline V gene encodes CDR1 MNHEY and CDR2 SMNVEV (reference sequence). J was trimmed by 5 bases and V by 0 bases; bases with no gene match: 25. The CDR3 is 21 amino acids. DNA for the CDR3: TGTGCCAGCAGTTTATCCCCCCTTCGGGGATTTGGGGCGGGAGAAGAAAACGAGCAGTACTTC. Amino acids: CASSLSPLRGFGAGEENEQYF.